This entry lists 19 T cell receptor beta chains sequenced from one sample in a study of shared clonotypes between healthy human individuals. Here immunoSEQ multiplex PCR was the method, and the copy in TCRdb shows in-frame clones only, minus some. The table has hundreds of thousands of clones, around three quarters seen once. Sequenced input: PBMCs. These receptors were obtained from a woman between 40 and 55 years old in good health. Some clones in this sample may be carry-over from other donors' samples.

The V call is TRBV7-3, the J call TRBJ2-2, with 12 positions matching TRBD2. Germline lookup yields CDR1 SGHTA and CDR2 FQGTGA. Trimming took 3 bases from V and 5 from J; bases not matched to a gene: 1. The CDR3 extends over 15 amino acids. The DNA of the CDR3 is TGTGCCAGCAGCTTGACTAGCGGGAGTACCGGGGAGCTGTTTTTT. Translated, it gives CASSLTSGSTGELFF.

DNA for the CDR3: TGTGCCAGCAGCCAAGATTGGGGGGCCGACACTGAAGCTTTCTTT. This gives the protein CASSQDWGADTEAFF. V gene TRBV14 combines with J gene TRBJ1-1; a weak D match, TRBD1 (6 bases). Per the germline V gene, CDR1 is SGHDN and CDR2 is FVKESK. Trimming pared 0 bases from V and 3 bases from J, leaving 11 bases between. The CDR3 covers 15 residues.

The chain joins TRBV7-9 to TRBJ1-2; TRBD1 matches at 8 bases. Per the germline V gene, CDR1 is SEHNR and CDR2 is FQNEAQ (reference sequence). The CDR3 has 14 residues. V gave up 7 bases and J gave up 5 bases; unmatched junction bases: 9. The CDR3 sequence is CASTGTGSLYGYTF. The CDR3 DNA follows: TGTGCCAGCACCGGGACAGGCTCGCTTTATGGCTACACCTTC. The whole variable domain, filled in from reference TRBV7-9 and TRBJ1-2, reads DTGVSQNPRHKITKRGQNVTFRCDPISEHNRLYWYRQTLGQGPEFLTYFQNEAQLEKSRLLSDRFSAERPKGSFSTLEIQRTEQGDSAMYLCASTGTGSLYGYTFGSGTRLTVV.

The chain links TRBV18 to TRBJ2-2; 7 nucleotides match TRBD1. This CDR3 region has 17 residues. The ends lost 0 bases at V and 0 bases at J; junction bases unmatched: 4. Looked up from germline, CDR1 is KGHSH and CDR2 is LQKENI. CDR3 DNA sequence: TGTGCCAGCTCACCACCGGACAGGCCCGCGAACACCGGGGAGCTGTTTTTT. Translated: CASSPPDRPANTGELFF.

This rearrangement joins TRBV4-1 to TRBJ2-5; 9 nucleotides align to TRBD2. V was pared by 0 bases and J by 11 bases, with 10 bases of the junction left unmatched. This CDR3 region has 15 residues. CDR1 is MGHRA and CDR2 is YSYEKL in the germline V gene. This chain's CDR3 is CASSQDGSGSRRQYF. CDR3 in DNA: TGCGCCAGCAGCCAAGATGGTAGCGGGAGCCGCCGACAGTACTTC.

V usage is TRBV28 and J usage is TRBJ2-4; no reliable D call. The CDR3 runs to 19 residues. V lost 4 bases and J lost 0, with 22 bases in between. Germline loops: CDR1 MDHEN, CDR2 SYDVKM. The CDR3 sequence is CASSSVADLARLAKNIQYF. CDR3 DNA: TGTGCCAGCAGTTCGGTCGCCGACTTGGCCAGATTAGCCAAAAACATTCAGTACTTC.

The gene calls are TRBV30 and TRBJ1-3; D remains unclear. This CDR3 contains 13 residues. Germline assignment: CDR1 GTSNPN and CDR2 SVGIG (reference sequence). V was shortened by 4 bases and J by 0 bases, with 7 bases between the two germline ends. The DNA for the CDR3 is TGTGCCTGGAAGCACCACTCTGGAAACACCATATATTTT. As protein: CAWKHHSGNTIYF.

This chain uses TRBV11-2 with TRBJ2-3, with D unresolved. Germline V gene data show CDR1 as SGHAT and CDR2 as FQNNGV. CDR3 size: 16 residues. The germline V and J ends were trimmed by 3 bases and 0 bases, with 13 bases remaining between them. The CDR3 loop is CASSLAGYASTDTQYF. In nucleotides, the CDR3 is TGTGCCAGCAGCTTGGCAGGTTACGCTAGCACAGATACGCAGTATTTT.

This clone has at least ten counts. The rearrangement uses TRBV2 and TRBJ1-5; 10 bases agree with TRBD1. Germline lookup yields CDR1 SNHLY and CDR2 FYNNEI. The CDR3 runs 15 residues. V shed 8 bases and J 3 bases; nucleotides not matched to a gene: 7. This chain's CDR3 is CASRQTGGPNQPQHF. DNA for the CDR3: TGTGCCAGCCGGCAGACAGGGGGCCCCAATCAGCCCCAGCATTTT.

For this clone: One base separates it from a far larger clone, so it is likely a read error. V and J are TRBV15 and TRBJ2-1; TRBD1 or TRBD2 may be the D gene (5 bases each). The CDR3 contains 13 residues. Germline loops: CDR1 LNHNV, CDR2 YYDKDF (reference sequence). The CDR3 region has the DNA TGTGCCACCAGCAGAGATCGCAGGCACCCGGGGCTCTTC. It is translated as CATSRDRRHPGLF.

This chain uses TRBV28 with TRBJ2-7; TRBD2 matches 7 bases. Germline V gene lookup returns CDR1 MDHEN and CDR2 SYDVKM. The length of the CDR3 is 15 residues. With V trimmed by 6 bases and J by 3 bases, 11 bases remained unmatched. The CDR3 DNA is TGTGCCAGCAGCCCCCCTAGGCTAGCGGTCTACGAGCAGTACTTC. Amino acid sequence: CASSPPRLAVYEQYF.

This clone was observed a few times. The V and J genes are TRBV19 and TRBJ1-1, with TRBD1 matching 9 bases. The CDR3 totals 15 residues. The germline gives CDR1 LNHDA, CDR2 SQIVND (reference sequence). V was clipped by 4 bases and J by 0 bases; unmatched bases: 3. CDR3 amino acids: CASSTDRGVNTEAFF. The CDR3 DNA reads TGTGCCAGTAGTACCGACAGGGGGGTGAACACTGAAGCTTTCTTT.

The CDR3 reads CASSHHSGQSYEQYF. The CDR3 DNA sequence: TGTGCCAGCAGCCACCACTCGGGACAATCCTACGAGCAGTACTTC. The chain joins TRBV4-2 to TRBJ2-7, with D perhaps TRBD1 (6 bases). V lost 3 bases and J 1 base, leaving 13 bases between the germline ends. CDR3 length: 15 amino acids. The germline V gene encodes CDR1 LGHNA and CDR2 YNFKEQ.

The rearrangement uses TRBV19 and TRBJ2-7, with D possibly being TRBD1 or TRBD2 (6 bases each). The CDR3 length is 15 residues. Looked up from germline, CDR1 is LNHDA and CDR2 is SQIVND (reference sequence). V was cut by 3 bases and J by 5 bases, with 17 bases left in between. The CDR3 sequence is CASSITGGLWDEQYF. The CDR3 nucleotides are TGTGCCAGTAGTATCACTGGGGGGCTGTGGGACGAGCAGTACTTC.

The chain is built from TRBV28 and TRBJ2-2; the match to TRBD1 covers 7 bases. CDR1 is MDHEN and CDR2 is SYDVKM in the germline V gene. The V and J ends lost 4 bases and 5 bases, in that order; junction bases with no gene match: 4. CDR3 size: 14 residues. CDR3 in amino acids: CASSSTGTTGELFF. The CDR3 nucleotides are TGTGCCAGCAGTTCGACAGGGACGACCGGGGAGCTGTTTTTT.

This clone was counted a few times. The CDR3 here is CASRLAGDADTQYF. CDR3 nucleotides: TGTGCCAGCAGGCTAGCGGGAGACGCAGATACGCAGTATTTT. The gene calls are TRBV6-5 and TRBJ2-3; 10 nucleotides agree with TRBD2. Germline CDR1 is MNHEY and CDR2 is SVGAGI. V shed 6 bases, J shed 4 bases, and the junction held 4 bases outside the gene matches. The CDR3 loop spans 14 amino acids.

The CDR3 loop is CAWSGPRRGRFQETQYF. CDR3 sequence (DNA): TGTGCCTGGAGTGGGCCTCGGCGCGGGAGGTTCCAAGAGACCCAGTACTTC. This chain joins TRBV30 and TRBJ2-5; 8 bases align to TRBD2. The CDR3 has 17 residues. V dropped 1 base and J dropped 1; count of bases not matched to a gene: 11. Germline V gene data show CDR1 as GTSNPN and CDR2 as SVGIG (reference sequence).

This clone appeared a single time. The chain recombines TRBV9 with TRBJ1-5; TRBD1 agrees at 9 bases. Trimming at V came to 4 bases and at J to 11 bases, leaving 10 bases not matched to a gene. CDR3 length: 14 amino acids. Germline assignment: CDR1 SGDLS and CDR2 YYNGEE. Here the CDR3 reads CASSPGQGLGAQHF. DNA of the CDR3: TGTGCCAGCAGCCCGGGACAGGGCCTGGGGGCCCAGCATTTT. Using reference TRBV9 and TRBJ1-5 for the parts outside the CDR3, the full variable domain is DSGVTQTPKHLITATGQRVTLRCSPRSGDLSVYWYQQSLDQGLQFLIQYYNGEERAKGNILERFSAQQFPDLHSELNLSSLELGDSALYFCASSPGQGLGAQHFGDGTRLSIL.

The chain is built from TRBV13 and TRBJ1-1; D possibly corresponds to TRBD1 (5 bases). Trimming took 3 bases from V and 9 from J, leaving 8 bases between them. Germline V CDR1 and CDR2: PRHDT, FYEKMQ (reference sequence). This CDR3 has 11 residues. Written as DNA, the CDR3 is TGTGCCAGCAGCTTGGGGGGTAAAGCTTTCTTT. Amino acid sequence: CASSLGGKAFF.